A single sample gave rise to the 22 T cell receptor beta chains below, sequenced in a study of radiotherapy plus CTLA-4 blockade in lung cancer. Sequencing used immunoSEQ multiplex PCR; TCRdb keeps in-frame clones, though not all of them. The repertoire consists of 100,000 to 150,000 clones, with just under 80% occurring once and the leading ten covering roughly 5.2%. The source material was peripheral blood, sampled from a patient treated with radiotherapy plus ipilimumab. These receptors were collected from a human donor with non-small cell lung cancer who had a partial response to radiotherapy plus ipilimumab.

This clone was detected only once. The J gene is TRBJ1-2, the V gene TRBV29-1; D gene ambiguous. The length of the CDR3 is 11 residues. Per the germline V gene, CDR1 is SQVTM and CDR2 is ANQGSEA. Trimming removed 7 bases from V and 5 bases from J, with 11 bases in between. The CDR3 spells CSGGGSYGYTF. As DNA, the CDR3 is TGCAGCGGGGGAGGGTCTTATGGCTACACCTTC.

CDR3 in DNA: TGTGCCAGTAGTGACCTAGACAGAACTAACTATGGCTACACCTTC. Translating it yields CASSDLDRTNYGYTF. The chain employs TRBV19 and TRBJ1-2, with D perhaps matching TRBD1 (5 bases). The CDR3 extends over 15 amino acids. CDR1 is LNHDA, CDR2 SQIVND, per germline (reference sequence). The V gene lost 5 bases and the J gene lost 0 bases, with 13 bases spanning the gap.

In DNA form, the CDR3 reads TGCGCCAGCAGCTTCCGGGTCGGGGAGCTGTTTTTT. It translates to CASSFRVGELFF. The rearrangement links TRBV5-1 to TRBJ2-2; D ambiguous. The CDR3 runs to 12 residues. V gave up 2 bases and J gave up 7 bases, with 6 bases separating them. The germline CDR1 and CDR2 sequences are SGHRS and YFSETQ.

V is TRBV10-3 and J is TRBJ2-1; maybe TRBD2 (5 bases). V lost 9 bases and J lost 1, with 13 bases in between. The CDR3 is 14 residues long. In germline, CDR1 is ENHRY, CDR2 SYGVKD. The CDR3 is CAITLGGSYNEQFF. CDR3 sequence (DNA): TGTGCCATTACCCTCGGAGGTTCCTACAATGAGCAGTTCTTC.

This clone showed up just a few times. The rearrangement uses TRBV6-5 and TRBJ2-7; 8 nucleotides align to TRBD2. The CDR3 sequence is 12 residues long. CDR1 is MNHEY and CDR2 is SVGAGI in the germline V gene. With V trimmed by 6 bases and J by 3 bases, 1 base remained unmatched. CDR3: CASRAGGYEQYF. Written as DNA, the CDR3 is TGTGCCAGCAGGGCGGGAGGCTACGAGCAGTACTTC.

This clone was recorded a few times. This sequence joins TRBV7-2 and TRBJ2-3; the match to TRBD2 covers 8 bases. Germline loops: CDR1 SGHTA, CDR2 FQGNSA. V was pared by 0 bases and J by 0 bases, with 2 bases of the junction left unmatched. This CDR3 spans 16 amino acids. CDR3: CASSLASGGSTDTQYF. CDR3 nucleotides: TGTGCCAGCAGCTTAGCGAGCGGGGGAAGCACAGATACGCAGTATTTT.

This sequence joins TRBV19 and TRBJ2-1; no clear D. CDR1 is LNHDA and CDR2 is SQIVND in the germline V gene (reference sequence). CDR3 length equals 12 residues. V lost 5 bases to trimming and J lost 6 bases, with 8 bases between them. CDR3 sequence (DNA): TGTGCCAGTAGTTTCGCGGCCAATGAGCAGTTCTTC. Encoded protein: CASSFAANEQFF.

There are a few counts of this clone. The chain is built from TRBV7-9 and TRBJ1-1; TRBD1 matches 7 bases. The germline gives CDR1 SEHNR, CDR2 FQNEAQ (reference sequence). The CDR3 sequence is 17 residues long. The V and J ends lost 4 bases and 5 bases, in that order; junction bases with no gene match: 16. CDR3 region: CASSSQYTGVRKTEAFF. The CDR3, as DNA: TGTGCCAGCAGCTCTCAATACACAGGGGTAAGAAAGACTGAAGCTTTCTTT.

The chain carries TRBV10-3 and TRBJ1-3; D is perhaps TRBD1 (6 bases). V gave up 8 bases and J gave up 0 bases, with 20 bases separating them. The CDR3 is 17 amino acids. Germline CDR1 ENHRY, CDR2 SYGVKD. This chain's CDR3 is CAIGRIPGQSSGNTIYF. The CDR3 region has the DNA TGTGCCATCGGAAGGATCCCTGGACAGTCCTCTGGAAACACCATATATTTT.

This chain joins TRBV4-3 and TRBJ2-3; TRBD2 matches at 7 bases. Unmatched junction bases numbered 5, after V lost 0 bases and J lost 2 bases. This CDR3 is 16 amino acids long. From germline, CDR1 is LGHNA and CDR2 YSLEER. The CDR3 is CASSQDVLAITDTQYF. The CDR3, as DNA: TGCGCCAGCAGCCAAGATGTACTAGCGATCACAGATACGCAGTATTTT.

The chain uses TRBV5-3 and TRBJ2-5, with 10 positions matching TRBD1. TRBV5-3 is identified as an open reading frame with a role that is uncertain. There are 15 residues in the CDR3. The ends lost 4 bases at V and 6 bases at J; junction bases unmatched: 9. This CDR3 reads CARSGRQGAQKTQYF. The CDR3 DNA sequence: TGTGCCAGAAGCGGGCGACAGGGGGCGCAAAAGACCCAGTACTTC.

Points on this clone: The same CDR3 arises from other DNA sequences in this sample as well. The chain couples TRBV4-1 to TRBJ2-7, with 7 positions matching TRBD1. This CDR3 has 13 amino acids. Germline assignment: CDR1 MGHRA and CDR2 YSYEKL. Trimming took 1 base from V and 7 from J; bases not matched to a gene: 4. The CDR3 loop reads CASSQVQGFEQYF. In DNA form, the CDR3 reads TGCGCCAGCAGCCAAGTACAGGGGTTTGAGCAGTACTTC.

This clone was detected only a few times. This chain connects TRBV19 to TRBJ1-1; D perhaps matches TRBD1 (6 bases). Deletions cut 4 bases from V and 0 bases from J, with 15 bases between. Germline loops: CDR1 LNHDA, CDR2 SQIVND (reference sequence). This CDR3 has 16 amino acids. The DNA for the CDR3 is TGTGCCAGTAGTAAACAGGGTTCGGGTGTGAACACTGAAGCTTTCTTT. It specifies CASSKQGSGVNTEAFF.

This clone was seen a few times. This chain joins TRBV28 and TRBJ1-2; no clear D. Trimming shortened V by 6 bases and J by 5 bases, and 7 bases separated the two germline ends. CDR1 is MDHEN, CDR2 SYDVKM, per germline. The CDR3 contains 11 residues. The CDR3 region is CASRQSYGYTF. In DNA, the CDR3 is TGTGCCAGCAGACAATCATATGGCTACACCTTC.

The CDR3, as DNA: TGTGCCAGCGCGGACTCTGGAAACACCATATATTTT. Translating gives CASADSGNTIYF. The chain combines TRBV6-5 with TRBJ1-3; no reliable D call. The germline V gene encodes CDR1 MNHEY and CDR2 SVGAGI. The ends were cut back, 8 bases at V and 0 bases at J, with 5 bases in the middle. The CDR3 is made up of 12 amino acids.

The chain links TRBV7-9 to TRBJ1-2; 8 nucleotides match TRBD1. In germline, CDR1 is SEHNR, CDR2 FQNEAQ (reference sequence). CDR3 length equals 14 residues. V shed 5 bases and J 8 bases; nucleotides not matched to a gene: 10. CDR3 residues: CASSQDQGARGYTF. In nucleotides, the CDR3 is TGTGCCAGCAGCCAAGATCAGGGGGCGCGAGGCTACACCTTC.

CDR3 DNA sequence: TGTGCCAGCACAGATTTTACGGGAGCCGCCTACGAGCAGTACTTC. Protein sequence: CASTDFTGAAYEQYF. V gene TRBV6-1 combines with J gene TRBJ2-7; possible D gene TRBD2, 6 bases. The CDR3 is 15 residues long. The V end was cut by 7 bases, the J end by 2 bases, with 18 bases between. Germline V gives CDR1 MNHNS, CDR2 SASEGT.

The chain joins TRBV27 to TRBJ2-5; 8 positions match TRBD2. The DNA matches TRBJ2-7 better at its end, which makes the J call doubtful. The germline gives CDR1 MNHEY, CDR2 SMNVEV (reference sequence). This CDR3 comprises 15 residues. CDR3 in amino acids: CASSLSGSISYEQYF. CDR3 nucleotide sequence: TGTGCCAGCAGTTTAAGCGGGAGTATTTCCTACGAGCAGTACTTC.

This rearrangement joins TRBV6-5 to TRBJ1-4, with a possible D match to TRBD1 (6 bases). The germline gives CDR1 MNHEY, CDR2 SVGAGI. The ends were cut back, 9 bases at V and 8 bases at J, with 16 bases in the middle. The CDR3 runs to 13 residues. The CDR3 nucleotides read TGTGCCAGTCAAAAGGGGGTCTACGAAAAACTGTTTTTT. Translating gives CASQKGVYEKLFF.

The chain couples TRBV18 to TRBJ2-2; the match to TRBD2 covers 7 bases. Germline CDR1 is KGHSH and CDR2 is LQKENI. Trimming removed 2 bases from V and 3 bases from J; junction bases left unmatched: 9. CDR3 size: 17 residues. The CDR3 DNA follows: TGTGCCAGCTCACCATCGGGGGGTGGAAGTTACACCGGGGAGCTGTTTTTT. This encodes CASSPSGGGSYTGELFF. The full variable domain, its missing parts supplied by reference TRBV18 and TRBJ2-2, is NAGVMQNPRHLVRRRGQEARLRCSPMKGHSHVYWYRQLPEEGLKFMVYLQKENIIDESGMPKERFSAEFPKEGPSILRIQQVVRGDSAAYFCASSPSGGGSYTGELFFGEGSRLTVL.

This clone was counted a single time. V and J are TRBV27 and TRBJ1-2; TRBD1 is a possible D gene (6 bases). V was shortened by 5 bases and J by 2 bases, with 12 bases between the two germline ends. CDR1 MNHEY and CDR2 SMNVEV come from the germline V gene (reference sequence). The CDR3 runs 14 residues. The CDR3 coding sequence is TGTGCCAGCAGTATGGGGGGGCAAAACTATGGCTACACCTTC. The encoded protein is CASSMGGQNYGYTF.

The chain couples TRBV9 to TRBJ2-3, with a tentative D call TRBD2 (5 bases). The CDR3 spans 14 residues. Germline-derived CDR1 and CDR2 are SGDLS and YYNGEE. Trimming cost V 4 bases and J 2 bases, with 11 bases left between them. DNA for the CDR3: TGTGCCAGCAGCCCGGACTCCTACACAGATACGCAGTATTTT. Protein: CASSPDSYTDTQYF. The full variable domain, its missing parts supplied by reference TRBV9 and TRBJ2-3, is DSGVTQTPKHLITATGQRVTLRCSPRSGDLSVYWYQQSLDQGLQFLIQYYNGEERAKGNILERFSAQQFPDLHSELNLSSLELGDSALYFCASSPDSYTDTQYFGPGTRLTVL.